This T cell receptor (beta chain) emerged from a study of technical replicates of blood from a few donors. TCRdb keeps only in-frame clones here, not all; method: immunoSEQ multiplex PCR. The sample shows under 95,000 clones, roughly 94% of them seen only once. The germline CDR1 and CDR2 sequences are SEHNR and FQNEAQ (reference sequence). Trimming at V came to 2 bases and at J to 5 bases, leaving 9 bases not matched to a gene. This CDR3 comprises 17 residues. This chain joins TRBV7-9 and TRBJ2-1; 10 positions match TRBD1. Specimen: T cells isolated from PBMCs. The clonotype was recovered from a human donor in good health. Written as DNA, the CDR3 is TGTGCCAGCAGCTTAAGTTTTGGGACAGGGGTGCACAATGAGCAGTTCTTC. It is translated as CASSLSFGTGVHNEQFF. Full variable domain (remainder filled in from reference TRBV7-9 and TRBJ2-1): DTGVSQNPRHKITKRGQNVTFRCDPISEHNRLYWYRQTLGQGPEFLTYFQNEAQLEKSRLLSDRFSAERPKGSFSTLEIQRTEQGDSAMYLCASSLSFGTGVHNEQFFGPGTRLTVL.